One sample yielded the 17 T cell receptor beta chains listed below, sequenced in a study of T-cell memory formation after mild COVID-19. Each CDR3 protein gets one entry after TCRdb re-called the 5' RACE reads with MiXCR. Among around 340,000 distinct CDR3 sequences listed, 10% to 15% were seen once. Sequencing was done on a sample of PBMCs or a T cell subset sorted from them (not recorded which). The receptor source for this set is a man younger than 35 who had mild COVID-19 (a few samples of this study predate the infection). Cell type and time point are not known.

The rearrangement uses TRBV4-1 and TRBJ2-2; the D gene is possibly TRBD2 (5 bases). The CDR3 covers 16 residues. Trimming removed 1 base from V and 2 bases from J, with 11 bases in between. Germline lookup yields CDR1 MGHRA and CDR2 YSYEKL. The CDR3 DNA follows: TGCGCCAGCAGCCAAGGACGGGGAGATAACACCGGGGAGCTGTTTTTT. Translating it yields CASSQGRGDNTGELFF.

This clonotype was seen repeatedly, ten times or more. The CDR3 sequence is CASSVLGRETQYF. The CDR3 DNA sequence: TGTGCCAGCAGTGTTTTGGGTAGGGAGACCCAGTACTTC. The chain employs TRBV6-1 and TRBJ2-5; no firm D call. The germline V gene has CDR1 MNHNS and CDR2 SASEGT. The CDR3 is 13 residues long. The V gene lost 4 bases and the J gene lost 5 bases, with 11 bases spanning the gap.

This clonotype came up a few times. This rearrangement joins TRBV29-1 to TRBJ2-2; D may be TRBD2 (5 bases). The CDR3 has 13 residues. Per the germline V gene, CDR1 is SQVTM and CDR2 is ANQGSEA. With 8 bases removed from V and 2 bases from J, the gap between germline ends came to 12 bases. The CDR3 coding sequence is TGCAGCTCATCCGAGGGTAACACCGGGGAGCTGTTTTTT. This gives the protein CSSSEGNTGELFF.

This clonotype was recorded a few times. V is TRBV4-1 and J is TRBJ2-3; 8 bases are shared with TRBD2. The germline gives CDR1 MGHRA, CDR2 YSYEKL. Trimming took 4 bases from V and 5 from J; bases not matched to a gene: 8. This CDR3 is built from 15 residues. The CDR3 region is CASSLHGLAQDTQYF. CDR3 nucleotides: TGCGCCAGCAGCCTCCACGGACTAGCACAAGATACGCAGTATTTT.

The chain couples TRBV7-3 to TRBJ2-3; possible D gene TRBD2, 6 bases. V lost 5 bases to trimming and J lost 5 bases, with 11 bases between them. Germline V gene lookup returns CDR1 SGHTA and CDR2 FQGTGA. CDR3 length: 13 residues. DNA for the CDR3: TGTGCCAGCAGCCCGGGGGTCGGAGATACGCAGTATTTT. Encoded protein: CASSPGVGDTQYF.

This clonotype appeared a few times. CDR3 sequence (DNA): TGTGCCAGCAGCCAGGACCAATTGACAGATACGCAGTATTTT. Encoded protein: CASSQDQLTDTQYF. J is TRBJ2-3 and V is TRBV7-2; D not resolved. This CDR3 comprises 14 residues. V dropped 5 bases and J dropped 3 bases, with 12 bases sitting between them. Germline V CDR1 and CDR2: SGHTA, FQGNSA.

J is TRBJ1-4 and V is TRBV11-2, with TRBD1 identical over 9 bases. Germline-derived CDR1 and CDR2 are SGHAT and FQNNGV. This CDR3 is built from 16 residues. V lost 3 bases to trimming and J lost 4 bases; unmatched junction nucleotides: 6. CDR3 DNA: TGTGCCAGCAGCTTTACAGGGGGCGAGCTTAATGAAAAACTGTTTTTT. This translates into CASSFTGGELNEKLFF.

The chain recombines TRBV3-1 with TRBJ2-1; 8 bases map to TRBD2. There are 14 residues in the CDR3. The germline V gene encodes CDR1 LGHDT and CDR2 YNNKEL (reference sequence). The junction had 7 bases not matched to a gene; V was cut back by 3 bases and J by 9 bases. CDR3 sequence: CASSHPGLGREQFF. Written as DNA, the CDR3 is TGTGCCAGCAGCCATCCGGGACTAGGACGTGAGCAGTTCTTC.

This clonotype was counted between two and nine times. CDR3 nucleotides: TGTGCCAGCAGTTCCCCCTACGCCGGGGCTAATGAAAAACTGTTTTTT. This encodes CASSSPYAGANEKLFF. This chain joins TRBV6-5 and TRBJ1-4; D is ambiguous. This CDR3 has 16 residues. CDR1 MNHEY and CDR2 SVGAGI come from the germline V gene. V was pared by 4 bases and J by 3 bases, with 15 bases between.

The chain couples TRBV7-9 to TRBJ1-1; unclear D gene. Germline loops: CDR1 SEHNR, CDR2 FQNEAQ (reference sequence). V lost 2 bases to trimming and J lost 5 bases, with 12 bases between them. The CDR3 has 14 residues. CDR3 nucleotide sequence: TGTGCCAGCAGCTTACCGGCACTCCGGACTGAAGCTTTCTTT. Amino acids: CASSLPALRTEAFF.

This clonotype came up a few times. The chain joins TRBV4-2 to TRBJ1-5; 9 bases are a match to TRBD1. J was trimmed by 2 bases and V by 4 bases; bases with no gene match: 9. Looked up from germline, CDR1 is LGHNA and CDR2 is YNFKEQ. The CDR3 runs 17 residues. CDR3 DNA sequence: TGTGCCAGCAGCCCTGGGACAGGGATGACCGGCAATCAGCCCCAGCATTTT. This sequence encodes CASSPGTGMTGNQPQHF.

This clonotype was recorded a few times. The genes are TRBV7-8 and TRBJ2-3; D might be TRBD2 (6 bases). The germline V gene encodes CDR1 SGHVS and CDR2 FQNEAQ. With 1 base removed from V and 2 bases from J, the gap between germline ends came to 19 bases. The length of the CDR3 is 18 residues. The CDR3 loop reads CASSLGGGSGLSTDTQYF. In nucleotides, the CDR3 is TGTGCCAGCAGCTTAGGAGGTGGGAGCGGGTTATCCACAGATACGCAGTATTTT.

The chain couples TRBV29-1 to TRBJ2-3; D might be TRBD2 (5 bases). CDR3 length: 13 amino acids. Germline V gives CDR1 SQVTM, CDR2 ANQGSEA. The germline V and J ends were trimmed by 4 bases and 4 bases, with 12 bases remaining between them. The CDR3 loop is CSVVARSADTQYF. In nucleotides, the CDR3 is TGCAGCGTTGTAGCGAGATCAGCAGATACGCAGTATTTT.

This clonotype was picked up a small number of times. This CDR3 reads CASSPRRSSYNSPLHF. The CDR3 DNA reads as TGCGCCAGCAGCCCCAGGAGGAGCTCCTATAATTCACCCCTCCACTTT. This chain joins TRBV5-1 and TRBJ1-6, with D unclear. Germline CDR1 SGHRS, CDR2 YFSETQ. The CDR3 is 16 residues long. Trimming took off 4 bases at V and 0 bases at J, with 11 bases between the two ends.

This clonotype came up a few times. V usage is TRBV7-9 and J usage is TRBJ2-3; D not certain. CDR1 and CDR2 from the germline V gene are SEHNR and FQNEAQ (reference sequence). This CDR3 contains 15 residues. Trimming took 5 bases from V and 0 from J, leaving 12 bases between them. The chain's CDR3 is CASSRPSSSTDTQYF. CDR3 nucleotide sequence: TGTGCCAGCAGCCGACCCAGTTCTAGCACAGATACGCAGTATTTT.

The gene calls are TRBV2 and TRBJ1-6, with 7 nucleotides matching TRBD1. The germline V gene has CDR1 SNHLY and CDR2 FYNNEI. The CDR3 length is 15 residues. V gave up 7 bases and J gave up 5 bases; unmatched junction bases: 8. The CDR3, as DNA: TGTGCCAGCACACCTGGGGGGACAGATAATTCACCCCTCCACTTT. This translates into CASTPGGTDNSPLHF.

The genes are TRBV7-3 and TRBJ1-5; D uncertain. Germline V gives CDR1 SGHTA, CDR2 FQGTGA. The CDR3 contains 13 residues. V was clipped by 3 bases and J by 6 bases, with 9 bases between them. CDR3 region: CASSFYAGQPQHF. The CDR3 DNA sequence: TGTGCCAGCAGCTTCTATGCGGGTCAGCCCCAGCATTTT.